This T cell receptor (beta chain) was found in a study of CDR3 diversity in severe acne. MiXCR was run by TCRdb on the PCR reads, yielding one entry per CDR3 protein. The sample includes more than 85,000 distinct CDR3 sequences, 51% seen only once; the top ten take roughly 12%. The receptor was isolated from a male donor with acne. The specimen sequenced was blood.

CDR3 protein: CASSEVGQPNYGYTF. CDR3 in DNA: TGTGCCAGCAGTGAAGTGGGACAGCCGAACTATGGCTACACCTTC. V is TRBV25-1 and J is TRBJ1-2; TRBD1 matches at 7 bases. Unmatched junction bases numbered 5, after V lost 2 bases and J lost 2 bases. There are 15 residues in the CDR3. CDR1 MGHDK and CDR2 SYGVNS come from the germline V gene.